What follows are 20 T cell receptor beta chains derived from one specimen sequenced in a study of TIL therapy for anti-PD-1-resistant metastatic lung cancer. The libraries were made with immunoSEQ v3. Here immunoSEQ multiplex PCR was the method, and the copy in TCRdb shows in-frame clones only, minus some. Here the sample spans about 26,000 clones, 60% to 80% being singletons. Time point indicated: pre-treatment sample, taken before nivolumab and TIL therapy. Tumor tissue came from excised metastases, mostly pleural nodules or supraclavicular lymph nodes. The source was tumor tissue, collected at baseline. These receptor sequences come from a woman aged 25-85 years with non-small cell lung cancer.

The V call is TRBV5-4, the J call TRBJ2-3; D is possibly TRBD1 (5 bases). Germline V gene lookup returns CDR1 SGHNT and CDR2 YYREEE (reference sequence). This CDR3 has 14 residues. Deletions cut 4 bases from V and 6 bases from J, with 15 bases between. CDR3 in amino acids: CASSHTQGEDTQYF. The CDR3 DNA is TGTGCCAGCAGCCATACCCAGGGTGAGGATACGCAGTATTTT.

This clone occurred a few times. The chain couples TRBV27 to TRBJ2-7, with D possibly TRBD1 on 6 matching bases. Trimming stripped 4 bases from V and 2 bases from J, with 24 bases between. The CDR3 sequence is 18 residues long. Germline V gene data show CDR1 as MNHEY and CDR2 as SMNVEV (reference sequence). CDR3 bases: TGTGCCAGCAGTTCCCATGGGGGCAGGCAAACGTCGACCTACGAGCAGTACTTC. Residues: CASSSHGGRQTSTYEQYF.

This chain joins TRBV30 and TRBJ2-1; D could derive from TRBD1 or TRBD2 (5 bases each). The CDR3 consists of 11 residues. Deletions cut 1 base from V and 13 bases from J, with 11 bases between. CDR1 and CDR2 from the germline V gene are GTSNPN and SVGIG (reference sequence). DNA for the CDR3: TGTGCCTGGAGTGCCGGGGCCCGACAGTTCTTC. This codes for CAWSAGARQFF.

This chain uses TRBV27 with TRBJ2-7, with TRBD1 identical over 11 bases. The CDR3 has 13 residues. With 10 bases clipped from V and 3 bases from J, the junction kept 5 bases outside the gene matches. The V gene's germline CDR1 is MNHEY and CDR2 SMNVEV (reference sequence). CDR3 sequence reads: CATSGTGGYEQYF. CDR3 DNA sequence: TGTGCCACCTCCGGGACAGGGGGCTACGAGCAGTACTTC.

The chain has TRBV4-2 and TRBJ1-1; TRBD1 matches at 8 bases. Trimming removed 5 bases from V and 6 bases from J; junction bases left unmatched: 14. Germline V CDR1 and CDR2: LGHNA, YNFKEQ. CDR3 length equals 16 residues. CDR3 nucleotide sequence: TGTGCCAGCAGCTATGCCGCCGGTCAACAGGGGGCTGAAGCTTTCTTT. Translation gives CASSYAAGQQGAEAFF.

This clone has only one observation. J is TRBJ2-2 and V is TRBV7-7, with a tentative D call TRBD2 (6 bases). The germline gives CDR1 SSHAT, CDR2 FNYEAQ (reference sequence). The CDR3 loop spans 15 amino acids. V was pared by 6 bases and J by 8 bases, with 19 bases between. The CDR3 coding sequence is TGTGCCAGCAGTCCATCCCCTAGCGTCCGGGGGGAGCTGTTTTTT. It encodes CASSPSPSVRGELFF.

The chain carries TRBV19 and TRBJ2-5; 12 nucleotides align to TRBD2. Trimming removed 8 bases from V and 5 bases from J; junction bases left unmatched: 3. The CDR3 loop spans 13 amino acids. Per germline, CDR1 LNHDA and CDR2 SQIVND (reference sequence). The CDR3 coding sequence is TGTGCCAGTCGACTAGCGGGAGAGGAGACCCAGTACTTC. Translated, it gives CASRLAGEETQYF.

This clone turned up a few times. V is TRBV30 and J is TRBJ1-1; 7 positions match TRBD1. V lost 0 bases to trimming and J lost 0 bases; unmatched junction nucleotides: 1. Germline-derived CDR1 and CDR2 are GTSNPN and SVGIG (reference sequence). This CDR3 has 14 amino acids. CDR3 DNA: TGTGCCTGGAGTGTTGGGACAGTGAACACTGAAGCTTTCTTT. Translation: CAWSVGTVNTEAFF.

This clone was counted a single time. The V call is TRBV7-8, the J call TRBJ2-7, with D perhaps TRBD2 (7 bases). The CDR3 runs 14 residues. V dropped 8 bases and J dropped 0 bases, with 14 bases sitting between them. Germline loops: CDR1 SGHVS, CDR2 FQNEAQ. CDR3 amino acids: CASSKRDNSYEQYF. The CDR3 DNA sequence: TGTGCCAGCTCAAAGCGGGACAACTCCTACGAGCAGTACTTC.

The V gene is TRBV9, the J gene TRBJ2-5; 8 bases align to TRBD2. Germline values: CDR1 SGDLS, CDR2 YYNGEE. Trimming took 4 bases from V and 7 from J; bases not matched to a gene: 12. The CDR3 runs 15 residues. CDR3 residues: CASSSESGRVGTQYF. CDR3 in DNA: TGTGCCAGCAGCTCTGAAAGCGGGAGAGTGGGGACCCAGTACTTC.

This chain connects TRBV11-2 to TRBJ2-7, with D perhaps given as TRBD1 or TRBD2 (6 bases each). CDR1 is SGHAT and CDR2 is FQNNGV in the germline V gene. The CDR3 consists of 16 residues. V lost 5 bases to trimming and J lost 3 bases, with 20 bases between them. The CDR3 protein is CASSPIDRRGDYEQYF. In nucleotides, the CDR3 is TGTGCCAGCAGCCCGATCGACAGGCGGGGCGACTACGAGCAGTACTTC. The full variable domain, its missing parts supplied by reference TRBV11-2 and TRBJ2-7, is EAGVAQSPRYKIIEKRQSVAFWCNPISGHATLYWYQQILGQGPKLLIQFQNNGVVDDSQLPKDRFSAERLKGVDSTLKIQPAKLEDSAVYLCASSPIDRRGDYEQYFGPGTRLTVT.

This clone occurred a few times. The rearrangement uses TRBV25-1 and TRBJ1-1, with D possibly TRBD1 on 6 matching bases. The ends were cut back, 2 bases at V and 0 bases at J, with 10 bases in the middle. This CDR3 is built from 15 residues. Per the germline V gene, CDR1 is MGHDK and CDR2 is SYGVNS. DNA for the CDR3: TGTGCCAGCAGTGAACTGGGGGCCGTGAACACTGAAGCTTTCTTT. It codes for CASSELGAVNTEAFF. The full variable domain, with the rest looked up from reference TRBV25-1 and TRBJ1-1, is EADIYQTPRYLVIGTGKKITLECSQTMGHDKMYWYQQDPGMELHLIHYSYGVNSTEKGDLSSESTVSRIRTEHFPLTLESARPSHTSQYLCASSELGAVNTEAFFGQGTRLTVV.

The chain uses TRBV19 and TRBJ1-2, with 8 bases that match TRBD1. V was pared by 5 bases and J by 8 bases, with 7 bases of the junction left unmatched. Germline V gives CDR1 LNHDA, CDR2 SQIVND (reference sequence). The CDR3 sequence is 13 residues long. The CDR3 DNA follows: TGTGCCAGTAGTTCCGTAGGACAGGGAGGCTACACCTTC. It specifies CASSSVGQGGYTF.

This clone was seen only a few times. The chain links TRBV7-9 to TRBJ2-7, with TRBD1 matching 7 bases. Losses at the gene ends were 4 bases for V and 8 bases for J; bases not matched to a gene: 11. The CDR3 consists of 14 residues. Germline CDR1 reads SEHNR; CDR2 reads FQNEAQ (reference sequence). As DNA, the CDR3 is TGTGCCAGCAGCTCTTCTGACAGGGTTGAAAAGCAGTACTTC. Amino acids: CASSSSDRVEKQYF.

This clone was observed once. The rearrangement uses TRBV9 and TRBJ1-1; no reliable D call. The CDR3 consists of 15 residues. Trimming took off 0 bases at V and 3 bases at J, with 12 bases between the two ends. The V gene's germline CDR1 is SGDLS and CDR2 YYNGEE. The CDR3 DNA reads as TGTGCCAGCAGCGTAGGGATAGCGAGGGACACTGAAGCTTTCTTT. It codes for CASSVGIARDTEAFF.

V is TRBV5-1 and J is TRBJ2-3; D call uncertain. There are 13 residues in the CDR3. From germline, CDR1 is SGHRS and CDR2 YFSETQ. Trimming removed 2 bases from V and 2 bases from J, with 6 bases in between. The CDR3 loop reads CASSFQSTDTQYF. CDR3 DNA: TGCGCCAGCAGCTTCCAGTCCACAGATACGCAGTATTTT.

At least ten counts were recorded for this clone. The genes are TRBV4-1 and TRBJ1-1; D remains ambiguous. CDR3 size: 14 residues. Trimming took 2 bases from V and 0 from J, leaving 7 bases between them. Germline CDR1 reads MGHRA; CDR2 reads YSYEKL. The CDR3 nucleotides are TGCGCCAGCAGCCAACTGAGATTGAACACTGAAGCTTTCTTT. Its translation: CASSQLRLNTEAFF.

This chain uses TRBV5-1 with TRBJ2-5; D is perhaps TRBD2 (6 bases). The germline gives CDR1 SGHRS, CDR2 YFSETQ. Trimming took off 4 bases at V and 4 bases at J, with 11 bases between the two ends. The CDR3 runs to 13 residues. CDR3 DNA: TGCGCCAGCAGCGGGGAGGCGGGAGAGACCCAGTACTTC. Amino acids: CASSGEAGETQYF.

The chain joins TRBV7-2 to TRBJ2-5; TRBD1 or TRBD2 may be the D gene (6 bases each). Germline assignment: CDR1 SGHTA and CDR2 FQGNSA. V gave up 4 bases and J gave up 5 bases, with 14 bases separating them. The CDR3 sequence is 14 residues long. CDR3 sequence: CASSYTTGGETQYF. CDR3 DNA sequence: TGTGCCAGCAGCTACACGACAGGAGGGGAGACCCAGTACTTC.

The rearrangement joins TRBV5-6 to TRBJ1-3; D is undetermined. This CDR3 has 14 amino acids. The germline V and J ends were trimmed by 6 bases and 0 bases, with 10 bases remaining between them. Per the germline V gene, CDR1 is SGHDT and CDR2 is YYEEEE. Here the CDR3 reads CASKSRTSGNTIYF. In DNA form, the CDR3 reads TGTGCCAGCAAGTCGCGGACCTCTGGAAACACCATATATTTT.